The clone carrying this T cell receptor (beta chain) has at least ten counts. The V and J ends lost 2 bases and 3 bases respectively, with 11 bases between them. Looked up from germline, CDR1 is SGHAT and CDR2 is FQNNGV. This CDR3 has 15 amino acids. The data were obtained in a study of T cell repertoires in cytomegalovirus infection. In TCRdb, the reads were re-called with MiXCR into one record per CDR3 protein. The repertoire consists of some 220,000 distinct CDR3 sequences, with over 9% occurring once and the leading ten covering approximately 1.8%. The sequencing sample was made of PBMCs. V and J are TRBV11-2 and TRBJ1-5; possible D gene TRBD1, 6 bases. The sequence came from a human donor in good health (CMV status not recorded). Some clones in this sample may be carry-over from other donors' samples. CDR3 in amino acids: CASSLTGHANQPQHF. The CDR3 nucleotides read TGTGCCAGCAGCTTAACGGGACACGCCAATCAGCCCCAGCATTTT.